The 5 T cell receptor beta chains below all came from one sample that was sequenced in a study of beta chain features in type 1 diabetes. TCRB transcripts that were expressed got sequenced, as all of the isolated RNA had been reverse transcribed. Clones were read by immunoSEQ multiplex PCR, and TCRdb kept only the in-frame ones, dropping some. In the table there are some 330,000 clones, 9.5% to 11% of which are singletons. Material for sequencing was naive CD4+ T cells from blood. Receptors were obtained from a young woman in good health.

The rearrangement links TRBV28 to TRBJ2-7; the match to TRBD1 covers 8 bases. Germline CDR1 reads MDHEN; CDR2 reads SYDVKM. This CDR3 contains 15 residues. V lost 5 bases and J lost 6; bases outside the gene matches: 12. For the CDR3, the DNA is TGTGCCAGCAGTCCAGGGGGCGCGTTTGCGGCCGAGCAGTACTTC. Translation gives CASSPGGAFAAEQYF.

This clone was observed a few times. Compared with germline, one end of the junction differs, possibly owing to a read error. This sequence joins TRBV18 and TRBJ2-1; tentative D call: TRBD1 (5 bases). CDR1 is KGHSH, CDR2 LQKENI, per germline. The CDR3 loop spans 14 amino acids. The CDR3 loop reads CASSPGASNNEQFF. Written as DNA, the CDR3 is TGTGCCAGCTCGCCTGGGGCCTCCAACAATGAGCAGTTCTTC.

This clone was picked up a small number of times. The rearrangement uses TRBV9 and TRBJ2-3; possible D gene TRBD1, 6 bases. The V end was cut by 6 bases, the J end by 4 bases, with 21 bases between. The CDR3 length is 16 residues. CDR1 is SGDLS, CDR2 YYNGEE, per germline. The CDR3 DNA sequence: TGTGCCAGCACCTCAACCGTGGGGGCTTTTGCAGATACGCAGTATTTT. This sequence encodes CASTSTVGAFADTQYF.

In DNA form, the CDR3 reads TGTGCCAGCTCACCCTTTGACAGGGCTGGTGAAAAACTGTTTTTT. Its translation is CASSPFDRAGEKLFF. The chain joins TRBV18 to TRBJ1-4, with TRBD1 matching 7 bases. Germline CDR1 and CDR2: KGHSH and LQKENI. With V trimmed by 3 bases and J by 7 bases, 8 bases remained unmatched. The CDR3 sequence is 15 residues long.

V usage is TRBV5-1 and J usage is TRBJ2-5, with D tentatively TRBD2 (6 bases). The CDR3 has 17 residues. The V gene's germline CDR1 is SGHRS and CDR2 YFSETQ. Trimming removed 0 bases from V and 2 bases from J, with 17 bases in between. CDR3 region: CASSLVIGPSAQETQYF. The DNA for the CDR3 is TGCGCCAGCAGCTTGGTAATCGGGCCTAGCGCTCAAGAGACCCAGTACTTC.